The 10 T cell receptor beta chains presented below share a single source sample, sequenced in a study of T cell changes during pregnancy in multiple sclerosis. Sequencing used immunoSEQ multiplex PCR; TCRdb keeps in-frame clones, though not all of them. The data show 50,000 to 65,000 clones, approximately 90% seen once. Here the sequenced sample was CD4+ T cells from peripheral blood mononuclear cells, taken in the first trimester of pregnancy. These receptors all stem from a female donor with multiple sclerosis, enrolled in a pregnancy study.

This chain joins TRBV6-5 and TRBJ1-1; tentatively, D is TRBD1 (5 bases). The CDR3 loop spans 13 amino acids. Germline V gene data show CDR1 as MNHEY and CDR2 as SVGAGI. V gave up 6 bases and J gave up 4 bases, with 12 bases separating them. This chain's CDR3 is CASRNGGSTEAFF. The DNA of the CDR3 is TGTGCCAGCAGAAATGGGGGGAGCACTGAAGCTTTCTTT.

The genes are TRBV18 and TRBJ2-7; possible D gene TRBD2, 7 bases. The V gene lost 0 bases and the J gene lost 3 bases, with 12 bases spanning the gap. The germline V gene encodes CDR1 KGHSH and CDR2 LQKENI. CDR3 length: 15 residues. The CDR3 sequence: CASSPPGGRNYEQYF. In DNA form, the CDR3 reads TGTGCCAGCTCACCACCCGGGGGGCGGAACTACGAGCAGTACTTC.

Comments on this clone: One junction end does not reproduce the germline sequence, and a read error may be involved. V is TRBV2 and J is TRBJ2-3, with D possibly TRBD1 on 5 matching bases. The CDR3 consists of 14 residues. CDR1 and CDR2 (germline): SNHLY, FYNNEI. The CDR3 protein is CASREDSNTDTQYF. CDR3 bases: TGTGCCAGCAGGGAAGACAGTAACACAGATACGCAGTATTTT.

This clone was observed once. The V call is TRBV6-4, the J call TRBJ1-2; 10 nucleotides agree with TRBD1. The ends lost 6 bases at V and 7 bases at J; junction bases unmatched: 5. The CDR3 covers 13 residues. Germline-derived CDR1 and CDR2 are MRHNA and SNTAGT. The CDR3 is CASSETGGLGYTF. DNA of the CDR3: TGTGCCAGCAGCGAGACAGGGGGCCTTGGCTACACCTTC.

This chain connects TRBV19 to TRBJ1-1; D is uncertain. Per the germline V gene, CDR1 is LNHDA and CDR2 is SQIVND (reference sequence). This CDR3 has 11 residues. V was pared by 11 bases and J by 8 bases, with 15 bases between. CDR3 protein: CASVGWREAFF. CDR3 sequence (DNA): TGTGCCTCAGTTGGTTGGAGGGAAGCTTTCTTT.

The chain links TRBV6-5 to TRBJ2-3; 7 bases match TRBD2. The CDR3 spans 16 residues. Trimming took 2 bases from V and 1 from J; bases not matched to a gene: 6. CDR1 and CDR2 (germline): MNHEY, SVGAGI. The CDR3 nucleotides read TGTGCCAGCAGTTACGGGCTAGCGGTGCGCACAGATACGCAGTATTTT. Translating it yields CASSYGLAVRTDTQYF.

The chain has TRBV4-2 and TRBJ1-2; D is unclear. The germline V and J ends were trimmed by 0 bases and 3 bases, with 11 bases remaining between them. In germline, CDR1 is LGHNA, CDR2 YNFKEQ. The CDR3 sequence is 15 residues long. CDR3 sequence reads: CASSQDGSTDYGYTF. For the CDR3, the DNA is TGTGCCAGCAGCCAAGATGGTAGTACAGACTATGGCTACACCTTC.

This clone was detected many times. The chain uses TRBV6-6 and TRBJ2-1; 10 bases line up with TRBD2. J gave up 6 bases and V 0 bases, and 2 bases lay outside the gene matches. The CDR3 consists of 15 residues. CDR1 is MNHNY and CDR2 is SVGAGI in the germline V gene (reference sequence). CDR3 residues: CASSYSASGGNEQFF. The CDR3 nucleotides are TGTGCCAGCAGTTACTCCGCTAGCGGGGGCAATGAGCAGTTCTTC.

This sequence joins TRBV4-2 and TRBJ2-7; weak D call: TRBD1 (5 bases). From germline, CDR1 is LGHNA and CDR2 YNFKEQ. CDR3 length: 16 amino acids. Trimming removed 4 bases at V and 0 bases at J, with 16 bases between. CDR3 sequence: CASSRGSLQGSYEQYF. CDR3 DNA sequence: TGTGCCAGCAGCCGAGGAAGTCTGCAGGGCTCCTACGAGCAGTACTTC.

V is TRBV15 and J is TRBJ1-2, with 7 nucleotides matching TRBD1. V shed 3 bases and J 4 bases; nucleotides not matched to a gene: 5. Looked up from germline, CDR1 is LNHNV and CDR2 is YYDKDF (reference sequence). CDR3 length equals 14 residues. CDR3 loop: CATSRQTGLYGYTF. CDR3 coding DNA: TGTGCCACCAGCAGGCAGACAGGGCTCTATGGCTACACCTTC.